The 26 T cell receptor beta chains presented below share a single source sample, sequenced in a study of technical replicates of blood from a few donors. Data came from immunoSEQ multiplex PCR; TCRdb stores just in-frame clones and leaves some out. The sample shows more than 90,000 clones, under 97% of them seen only once. Sequenced: T cells isolated from PBMCs. The receptors here all came from a human donor in good health.

This clone was picked up a small number of times. J is TRBJ2-2 and V is TRBV5-1, with TRBD2 matching over 13 bases. The V segment lost 0 bases and the J segment 6 bases; nucleotides outside the gene matches: 2. There are 16 residues in the CDR3. Germline assignment: CDR1 SGHRS and CDR2 YFSETQ. CDR3 region: CASSLAGLAGAGELFF. The CDR3 nucleotides are TGCGCCAGCAGCTTGGCCGGACTAGCGGGGGCCGGGGAGCTGTTTTTT.

The chain has TRBV6-5 and TRBJ1-1, with a tentative D call TRBD1 (5 bases). V lost 6 bases to trimming and J lost 1 base, with 9 bases between them. The CDR3 contains 13 residues. Germline assignment: CDR1 MNHEY and CDR2 SVGAGI. The CDR3 nucleotides are TGTGCCAGCAGCCCTGGACAGAACACTGAAGCTTTCTTT. Protein product: CASSPGQNTEAFF.

Comments on this clone: The junction does not match germline at one end; this may be a read error. V gene TRBV6-5 combines with J gene TRBJ2-2; possibly TRBD2 for D (6 bases). Germline loops: CDR1 MNHEY, CDR2 SVGAGI. The CDR3 length is 13 residues. The CDR3 DNA reads TGTGCCAGCTCAAACCCCGGGCGGCGGGGAGCTGTTTTT. Translated, it gives CASSNPGRRGAVF.

Only one count was recorded for this clone. The chain uses TRBV6-4 and TRBJ1-2; 8 bases map to TRBD1. CDR1 and CDR2 (germline): MRHNA, SNTAGT. This CDR3 region has 18 residues. The junction had 13 bases not matched to a gene; V was cut back by 0 bases and J by 4 bases. This chain's CDR3 is CASSDSRTGIPPFYGYTF. The CDR3 coding sequence is TGTGCCAGCAGTGACTCGAGGACAGGGATCCCCCCCTTCTATGGCTACACCTTC.

V gene TRBV6-4 combines with J gene TRBJ2-5; 12 positions match TRBD1. Per the germline V gene, CDR1 is MRHNA and CDR2 is SNTAGT. The CDR3 has 15 residues. J gave up 4 bases and V 4 bases, and 4 bases lay outside the gene matches. The CDR3: CASSAGTGGAETQYF. CDR3 DNA sequence: TGTGCCAGCAGTGCCGGGACAGGGGGCGCAGAGACCCAGTACTTC.

Points on this clone: One end of the junction varies from germline; a read error may be responsible. The genes are TRBV7-7 and TRBJ2-3, with D perhaps TRBD2 (5 bases). The germline CDR1 and CDR2 sequences are SSHAT and FNYEAQ (reference sequence). The CDR3 runs 15 residues. Here the CDR3 DNA reads TGTGCTAGCAGCACCGGGCTAGCCGCCACAGATACGCAGTATTTT. It specifies CASSTGLAATDTQYF.

This clone was detected only once. The chain joins TRBV29-1 to TRBJ1-5; D might be TRBD1 (5 bases). Per the germline V gene, CDR1 is SQVTM and CDR2 is ANQGSEA. Trimming took 7 bases from V and 3 from J, leaving 13 bases between them. CDR3 length equals 13 residues. CDR3 region: CSAGDRNNQPQHF. The CDR3 nucleotides are TGCAGCGCCGGTGACAGAAACAATCAGCCCCAGCATTTT.

The V call is TRBV29-1, the J call TRBJ2-3; 11 bases line up with TRBD2. Germline CDR1 is SQVTM and CDR2 is ANQGSEA. V shed 4 bases, J shed 9 bases, and the junction held 6 bases outside the gene matches. The CDR3 loop spans 13 amino acids. For the CDR3, the DNA is TGCAGCGTTGTACTAGCGGGGGCCGGGACGCAGTATTTT. Translation gives CSVVLAGAGTQYF.

The chain couples TRBV21-1 to TRBJ2-3; the D call of TRBD2 is as the table states it, not checked on the DNA. TRBV21-1 is classified as a pseudogene. The CDR3 length is 13 residues. This chain's CDR3 is CASSKVVVPTQYF. In DNA form, the CDR3 reads TGTGCCAGCAGCAAAGTGGTAGTTCCTACGCAGTATTTT.

As to this clone: The same CDR3 is also encoded by other DNA sequences in this sample. This chain joins TRBV4-1 and TRBJ2-2, with 8 bases matching TRBD1. Germline V lookup: CDR1 MGHRA, CDR2 YSYEKL. The CDR3 extends over 14 amino acids. The J segment lost 5 bases and the V segment lost 2 bases, leaving 1 base of the junction unmatched. The CDR3 spells CASSQTGGTGELFF. As DNA, the CDR3 is TGCGCCAGCAGCCAAACAGGGGGGACCGGGGAGCTGTTTTTT.

The V gene is TRBV9, the J gene TRBJ2-1; TRBD1 is a possible D gene (6 bases). The CDR3 covers 14 residues. Deletions cut 3 bases from V and 7 bases from J, with 14 bases between. In germline, CDR1 is SGDLS, CDR2 YYNGEE. The CDR3 is CASSASNRVNEQFF. CDR3 DNA: TGTGCCAGCAGCGCCAGTAACAGGGTAAATGAGCAGTTCTTC.

The chain uses TRBV19 and TRBJ2-5, with D maybe TRBD1 (6 bases). V lost 3 bases to trimming and J lost 3 bases, with 17 bases between them. Germline V gene data show CDR1 as LNHDA and CDR2 as SQIVND (reference sequence). CDR3 length: 16 amino acids. DNA of the CDR3: TGTGCCAGTAGTATCTCGTTTAACAGGGTCAAAGAGACCCAGTACTTC. Protein sequence: CASSISFNRVKETQYF. The variable domain in full, with the rest retrieved from reference TRBV19 and TRBJ2-5, is DGGITQSPKYLFRKEGQNVTLSCEQNLNHDAMYWYRQDPGQGLRLIYYSQIVNDFQKGDIAEGYSVSREKKESFPLTVTSAQKNPTAFYLCASSISFNRVKETQYFGPGTRLLVL.

The chain combines TRBV4-2 with TRBJ1-4; D gene uncertain. Looked up from germline, CDR1 is LGHNA and CDR2 is YNFKEQ. CDR3 length equals 17 residues. V lost 1 base, J lost 8 bases, and 20 bases lay in between. The CDR3 DNA reads as TGTGCCAGCAGCCAAGTGAGGGCGTCGGTACCTGGGGAAAAACTGTTTTTT. This sequence encodes CASSQVRASVPGEKLFF.

The chain links TRBV23-1 to TRBJ1-4; the D gene is possibly TRBD1 (6 bases). TRBV23-1 carries the ORF label, with uncertain function. V lost 3 bases and J 0 bases, leaving 17 bases between the germline ends. CDR3 length: 18 residues. The CDR3 loop reads CASSHPGQIPATNEKLFF. In DNA form, the CDR3 reads TGCGCCAGCAGTCATCCAGGACAGATACCTGCAACTAATGAAAAACTGTTTTTT.

The V and J genes are TRBV28 and TRBJ2-7, with a weak D call TRBD1 (6 bases). Germline lookup yields CDR1 MDHEN and CDR2 SYDVKM. The CDR3 extends over 14 amino acids. V was shortened by 7 bases and J by 4 bases, with 17 bases between the two germline ends. CDR3 region: CASNSIRGGYEQYF. In DNA, the CDR3 is TGTGCCAGCAACTCTATCAGGGGCGGTTACGAGCAGTACTTC.

V is TRBV28 and J is TRBJ1-5; 8 positions agree with TRBD1. This CDR3 has 15 residues. Germline CDR1 MDHEN, CDR2 SYDVKM. Trimming at V came to 1 base and at J to 4 bases, leaving 3 bases not matched to a gene. The CDR3: CASSLSDRANQPQHF. The CDR3, as DNA: TGTGCCAGCAGTTTATCGGACAGGGCGAATCAGCCCCAGCATTTT.

The DNA of the CDR3 is TGCGCCAGCAGCCAAGAGCACAGATACACCGGGGAGCTGTTTTTT. Its translation: CASSQEHRYTGELFF. The chain has TRBV4-1 and TRBJ2-2, with no clear D. Germline V lookup: CDR1 MGHRA, CDR2 YSYEKL. V lost 0 bases, J lost 3 bases, and 8 bases lay in between. This CDR3 has 15 amino acids.

The chain employs TRBV29-1 and TRBJ2-3, with a weak D call TRBD1 (5 bases). V was clipped by 6 bases and J by 5 bases, with 9 bases between them. Germline assignment: CDR1 SQVTM and CDR2 ANQGSEA. This CDR3 has 11 residues. CDR3 sequence (DNA): TGCAGCGTGGGGCCCGGAGATACGCAGTATTTT. This sequence encodes CSVGPGDTQYF.

The chain couples TRBV19 to TRBJ1-1, with TRBD1 matching 7 bases. J was trimmed by 4 bases and V by 6 bases; bases with no gene match: 23. The CDR3 sequence is 19 residues long. Looked up from germline, CDR1 is LNHDA and CDR2 is SQIVND (reference sequence). The CDR3 sequence is CASRNHTQLRGWIVTEAFF. The CDR3 nucleotides are TGTGCCAGTAGGAACCACACTCAACTCAGGGGGTGGATAGTCACTGAAGCTTTCTTT.

In nucleotides, the CDR3 is TGTGCCAGCAGTTTAACTAGCGGGAGCCTTATCACCAATGAGCAGTTCTTC. It yields the protein CASSLTSGSLITNEQFF. The J gene is TRBJ2-1, the V gene TRBV27, with TRBD2 identical over 11 bases. The germline V gene encodes CDR1 MNHEY and CDR2 SMNVEV (reference sequence). The CDR3 has 17 residues. The ends lost 2 bases at V and 6 bases at J; junction bases unmatched: 9.

This clone was picked up one time. The genes are TRBV28 and TRBJ2-5, with D possibly matching TRBD2 (6 bases). The V end was cut by 5 bases, the J end by 5 bases, with 15 bases between. The length of the CDR3 is 14 residues. CDR1 MDHEN and CDR2 SYDVKM come from the germline V gene. In nucleotides, the CDR3 is TGTGCCAGCAGTCCCACGCGGGGTCGGGAGACCCAGTACTTC. This sequence encodes CASSPTRGRETQYF.

The V gene is TRBV19, the J gene TRBJ2-7, with D tentatively TRBD2 (5 bases). The CDR3 length is 13 residues. The V end lost 3 bases, the J end lost 6 bases, and 12 bases lay between the germline ends. Germline CDR1 reads LNHDA; CDR2 reads SQIVND (reference sequence). The CDR3 loop is CASSIGDGGEQYF. CDR3 coding DNA: TGTGCCAGTAGTATTGGAGACGGAGGCGAGCAGTACTTC.

This chain connects TRBV7-9 to TRBJ1-1, with D tentatively TRBD1 (6 bases). The V gene's germline CDR1 is SEHNR and CDR2 FQNEAQ (reference sequence). The CDR3 consists of 14 residues. V lost 1 base and J 4 bases, leaving 10 bases between the germline ends. CDR3 DNA sequence: TGTGCCAGCAGCTTAGATCAGGGGAGCACTGAAGCTTTCTTT. Amino acid sequence: CASSLDQGSTEAFF. The complete variable domain, with remaining parts taken from reference TRBV7-9 and TRBJ1-1, reads DTGVSQNPRHKITKRGQNVTFRCDPISEHNRLYWYRQTLGQGPEFLTYFQNEAQLEKSRLLSDRFSAERPKGSFSTLEIQRTEQGDSAMYLCASSLDQGSTEAFFGQGTRLTVV.

The V call is TRBV2, the J call TRBJ2-1; maybe TRBD2 (7 bases). Trimming left V 2 bases short and J 3 bases short, with 20 bases between. The CDR3 is made up of 18 amino acids. Per the germline V gene, CDR1 is SNHLY and CDR2 is FYNNEI. CDR3 region: CASSEWGAGGGGYNEQFF. In nucleotides, the CDR3 is TGTGCCAGCAGTGAATGGGGGGCTGGGGGAGGGGGCTACAATGAGCAGTTCTTC.

V and J are TRBV7-9 and TRBJ2-3; D ambiguous. Germline V gene lookup returns CDR1 SEHNR and CDR2 FQNEAQ (reference sequence). V lost 5 bases and J lost 0, with 3 bases in between. CDR3 size: 12 residues. CDR3 sequence (DNA): TGTGCCAGCAGCCCTAGCACAGATACGCAGTATTTT. The encoded protein is CASSPSTDTQYF.

The chain recombines TRBV20-1 with TRBJ1-1, with D maybe TRBD1 (5 bases). The CDR3 has 11 residues. The V end was cut by 3 bases, the J end by 8 bases, with 10 bases between. Germline loops: CDR1 DFQATT, CDR2 SNEGSKA (reference sequence). The CDR3: CSARPGVEAFF. In DNA, the CDR3 is TGCAGTGCTAGGCCGGGGGTAGAAGCTTTCTTT.